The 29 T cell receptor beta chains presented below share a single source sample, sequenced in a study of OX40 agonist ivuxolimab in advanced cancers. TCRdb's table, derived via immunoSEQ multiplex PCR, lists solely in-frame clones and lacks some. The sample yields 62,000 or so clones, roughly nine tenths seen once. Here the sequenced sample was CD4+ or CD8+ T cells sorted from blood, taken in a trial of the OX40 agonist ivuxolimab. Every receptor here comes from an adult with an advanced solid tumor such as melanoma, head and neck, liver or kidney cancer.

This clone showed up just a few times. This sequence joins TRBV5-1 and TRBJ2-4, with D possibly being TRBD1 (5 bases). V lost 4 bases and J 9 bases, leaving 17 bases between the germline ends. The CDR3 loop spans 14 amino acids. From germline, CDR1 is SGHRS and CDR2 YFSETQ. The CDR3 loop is CASSLDTAVGIQYF. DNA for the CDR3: TGCGCCAGCAGCCTGGACACGGCTGTAGGCATTCAGTACTTC.

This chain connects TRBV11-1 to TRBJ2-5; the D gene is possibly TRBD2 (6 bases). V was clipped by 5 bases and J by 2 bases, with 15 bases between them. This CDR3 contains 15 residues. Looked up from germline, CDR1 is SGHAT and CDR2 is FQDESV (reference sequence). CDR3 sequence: CASSPTRGGQETQYF. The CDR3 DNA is TGTGCCAGCAGCCCTACCCGTGGGGGGCAAGAGACCCAGTACTTC.

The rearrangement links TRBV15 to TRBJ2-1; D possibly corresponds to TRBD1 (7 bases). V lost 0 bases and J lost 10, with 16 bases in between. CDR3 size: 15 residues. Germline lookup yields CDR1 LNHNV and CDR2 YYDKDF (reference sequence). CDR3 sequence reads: CATSRDWQGGREQFF. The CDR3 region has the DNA TGTGCCACCAGCAGAGATTGGCAGGGGGGAAGGGAGCAGTTCTTC. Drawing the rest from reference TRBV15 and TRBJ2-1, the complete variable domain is DAMVIQNPRYQVTQFGKPVTLSCSQTLNHNVMYWYQQKSSQAPKLLFHYYDKDFNNEADTPDNFQSRRPNTSFCFLDIRSPGLGDTAMYLCATSRDWQGGREQFFGPGTRLTVL.

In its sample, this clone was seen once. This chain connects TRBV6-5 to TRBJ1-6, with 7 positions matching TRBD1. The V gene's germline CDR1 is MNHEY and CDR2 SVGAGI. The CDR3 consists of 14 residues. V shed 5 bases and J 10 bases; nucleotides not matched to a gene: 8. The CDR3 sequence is CASSTDRRKSPLHF. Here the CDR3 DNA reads TGTGCCAGCAGTACGGACAGGAGGAAGTCACCCCTCCACTTT.

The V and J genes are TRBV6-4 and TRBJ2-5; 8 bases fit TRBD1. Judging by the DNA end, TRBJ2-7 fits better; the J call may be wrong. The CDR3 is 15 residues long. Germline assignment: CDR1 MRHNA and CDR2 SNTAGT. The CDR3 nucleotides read TGTGCCAGCAGTGACCTCACAGGGGGAGTTTACGAGCAGTACTTC. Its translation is CASSDLTGGVYEQYF.

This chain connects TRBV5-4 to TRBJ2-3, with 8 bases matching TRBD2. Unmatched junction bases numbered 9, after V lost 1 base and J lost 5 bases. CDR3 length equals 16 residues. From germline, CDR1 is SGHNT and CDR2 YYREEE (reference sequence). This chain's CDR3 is CASSLSAGGAVDTQYF. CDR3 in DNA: TGTGCCAGCAGCTTGAGTGCCGGGGGGGCTGTAGATACGCAGTATTTT.

The CDR3 loop is CASSDGGQGCQPQHF. The CDR3 DNA is TGTGCCAGCAGTGACGGGGGACAGGGATGTCAGCCCCAGCATTTT. The rearrangement uses TRBV6-4 and TRBJ1-5; 9 positions agree with TRBD1. The CDR3 is 15 residues long. Germline values: CDR1 MRHNA, CDR2 SNTAGT. After removal of 2 bases from V and 6 bases from J, the junction contained 5 bases not matched to a gene.

The CDR3 region is CASSVDLGGEQFF. For the CDR3, the DNA is TGTGCCAGCAGCGTAGATTTGGGTGGGGAGCAGTTCTTC. The genes are TRBV9 and TRBJ2-1; D is undetermined. Germline V gene data show CDR1 as SGDLS and CDR2 as YYNGEE. The CDR3 loop spans 13 amino acids. Trimming left V 0 bases short and J 10 bases short, with 11 bases between.

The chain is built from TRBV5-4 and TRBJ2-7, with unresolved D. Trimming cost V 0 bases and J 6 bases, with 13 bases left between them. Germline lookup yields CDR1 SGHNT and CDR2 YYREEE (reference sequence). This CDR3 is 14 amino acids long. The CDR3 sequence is CASSLEQFVGEQYF. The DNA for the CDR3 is TGTGCCAGCAGCTTGGAACAGTTTGTCGGCGAGCAGTACTTC.

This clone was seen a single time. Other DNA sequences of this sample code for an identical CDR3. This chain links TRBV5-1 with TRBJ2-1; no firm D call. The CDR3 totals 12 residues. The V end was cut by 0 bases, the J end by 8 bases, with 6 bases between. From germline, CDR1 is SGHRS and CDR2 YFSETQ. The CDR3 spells CASSLGLDEQFF. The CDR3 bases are TGCGCCAGCAGCTTGGGCCTTGATGAGCAGTTCTTC.

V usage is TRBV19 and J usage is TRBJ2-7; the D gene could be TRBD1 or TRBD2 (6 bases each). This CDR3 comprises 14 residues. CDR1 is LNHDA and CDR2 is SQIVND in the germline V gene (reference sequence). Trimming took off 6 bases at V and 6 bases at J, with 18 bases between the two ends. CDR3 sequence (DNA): TGTGCCAGTAGCCCCCTTTGGGGGGCGATCGAGCAGTACTTC. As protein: CASSPLWGAIEQYF.

The CDR3 reads CATTTGLNQPQHF. The CDR3 nucleotides are TGTGCCACCACTACAGGGCTCAATCAGCCCCAGCATTTT. The gene calls are TRBV15 and TRBJ1-5, with a possible D match to TRBD1 (6 bases). V lost 7 bases to trimming and J lost 3 bases, with 10 bases between them. The germline CDR1 and CDR2 sequences are LNHNV and YYDKDF (reference sequence). This CDR3 region has 13 residues.

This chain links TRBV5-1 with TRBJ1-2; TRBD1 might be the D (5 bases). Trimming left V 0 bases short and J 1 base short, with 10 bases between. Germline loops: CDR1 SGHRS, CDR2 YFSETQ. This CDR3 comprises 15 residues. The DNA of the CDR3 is TGCGCCAGCAGCTTGGAGGCCGGGGGTAACTATGGCTACACCTTC. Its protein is CASSLEAGGNYGYTF. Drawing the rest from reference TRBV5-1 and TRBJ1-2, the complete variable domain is KAGVTQTPRYLIKTRGQQVTLSCSPISGHRSVSWYQQTPGQGLQFLFEYFSETQRNKGNFPGRFSGRQFSNSRSEMNVSTLELGDSALYLCASSLEAGGNYGYTFGSGTRLTVV.

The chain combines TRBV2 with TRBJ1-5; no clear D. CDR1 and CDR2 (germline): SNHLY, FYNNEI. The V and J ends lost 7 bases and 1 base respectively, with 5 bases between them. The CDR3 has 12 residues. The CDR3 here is CASTDSNQPQHF. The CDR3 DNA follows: TGTGCCAGCACCGACAGCAATCAGCCCCAGCATTTT.

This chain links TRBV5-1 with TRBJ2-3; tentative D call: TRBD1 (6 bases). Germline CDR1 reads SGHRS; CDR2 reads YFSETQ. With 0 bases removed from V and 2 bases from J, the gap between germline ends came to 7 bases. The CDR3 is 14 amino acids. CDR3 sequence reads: CASSLGQVTDTQYF. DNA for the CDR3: TGCGCCAGCAGCTTGGGACAGGTCACAGATACGCAGTATTTT.

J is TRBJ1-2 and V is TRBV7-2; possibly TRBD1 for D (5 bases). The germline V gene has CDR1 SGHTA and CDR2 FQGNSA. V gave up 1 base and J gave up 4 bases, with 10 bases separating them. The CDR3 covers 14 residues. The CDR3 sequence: CASSLGGEAYGYTF. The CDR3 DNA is TGTGCCAGCAGCTTAGGAGGGGAGGCCTATGGCTACACCTTC. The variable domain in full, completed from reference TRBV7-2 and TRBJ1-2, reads GAGVSQSPSNKVTEKGKDVELRCDPISGHTALYWYRQSLGQGLEFLIYFQGNSAPDKSGLPSDRFSAERTGGSVSTLTIQRTQQEDSAVYLCASSLGGEAYGYTFGSGTRLTVV.

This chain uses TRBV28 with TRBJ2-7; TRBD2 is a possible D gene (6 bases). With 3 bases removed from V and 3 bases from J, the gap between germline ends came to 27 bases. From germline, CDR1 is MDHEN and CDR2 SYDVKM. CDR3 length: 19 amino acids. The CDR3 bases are TGTGCCAGCAGTTTTCCCCAGGGAGGCCTGCTACCATCGGGCTACGAGCAGTACTTC. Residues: CASSFPQGGLLPSGYEQYF.

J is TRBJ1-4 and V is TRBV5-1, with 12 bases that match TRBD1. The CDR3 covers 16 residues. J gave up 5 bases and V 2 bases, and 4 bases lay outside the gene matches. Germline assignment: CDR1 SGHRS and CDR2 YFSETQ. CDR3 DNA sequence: TGCGCCAGCAGCTTCTTCGGGACAGGGGGCAATGAAAAACTGTTTTTT. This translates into CASSFFGTGGNEKLFF.

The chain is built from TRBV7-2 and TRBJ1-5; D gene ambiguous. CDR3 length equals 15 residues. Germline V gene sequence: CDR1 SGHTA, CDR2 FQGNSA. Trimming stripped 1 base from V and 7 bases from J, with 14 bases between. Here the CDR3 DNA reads TGTGCCAGCAGCTTAGGAAGTAGCCCCAAACAGCCCCAGCATTTT. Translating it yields CASSLGSSPKQPQHF.

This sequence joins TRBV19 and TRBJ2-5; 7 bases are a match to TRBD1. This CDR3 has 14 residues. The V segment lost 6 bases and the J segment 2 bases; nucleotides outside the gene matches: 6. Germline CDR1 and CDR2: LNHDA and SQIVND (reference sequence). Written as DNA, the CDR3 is TGTGCCAGTAGGAAGGGGGCGCTTCAAGAGACCCAGTACTTC. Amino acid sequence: CASRKGALQETQYF.

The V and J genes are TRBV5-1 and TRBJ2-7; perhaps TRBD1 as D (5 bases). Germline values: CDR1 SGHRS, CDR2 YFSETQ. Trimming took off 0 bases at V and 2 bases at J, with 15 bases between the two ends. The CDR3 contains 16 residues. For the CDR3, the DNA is TGCGCCAGCAGCTTGGAGACAAGGGGCGGCCCCTACGAGCAGTACTTC. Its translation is CASSLETRGGPYEQYF.

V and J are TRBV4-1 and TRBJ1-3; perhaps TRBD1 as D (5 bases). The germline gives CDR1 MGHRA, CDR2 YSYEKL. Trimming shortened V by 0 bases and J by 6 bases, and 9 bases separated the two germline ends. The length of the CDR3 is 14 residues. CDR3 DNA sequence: TGCGCCAGCAGCCAAGACAGGGAGACAAACACCATATATTTT. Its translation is CASSQDRETNTIYF.

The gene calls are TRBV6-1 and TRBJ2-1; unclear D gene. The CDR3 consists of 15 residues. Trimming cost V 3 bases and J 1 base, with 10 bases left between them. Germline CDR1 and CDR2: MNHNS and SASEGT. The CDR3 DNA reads TGTGCCAGCAGTGACTCTTCATCTTCCTACAATGAGCAGTTCTTC. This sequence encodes CASSDSSSSYNEQFF.

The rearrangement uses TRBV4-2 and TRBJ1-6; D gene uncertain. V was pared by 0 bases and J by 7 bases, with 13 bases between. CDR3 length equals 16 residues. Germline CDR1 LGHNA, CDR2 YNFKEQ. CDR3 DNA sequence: TGTGCCAGCAGCCAAGATATGGGCCTTCGGAATTCACCCCTCCACTTT. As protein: CASSQDMGLRNSPLHF.

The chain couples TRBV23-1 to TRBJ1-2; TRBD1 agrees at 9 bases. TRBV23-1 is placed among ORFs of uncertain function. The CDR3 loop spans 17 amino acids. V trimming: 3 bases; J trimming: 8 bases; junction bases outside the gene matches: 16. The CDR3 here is CASSQPGQGGFAYGYTF. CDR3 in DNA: TGCGCCAGCAGTCAGCCGGGACAGGGAGGTTTTGCATACGGCTACACCTTC.

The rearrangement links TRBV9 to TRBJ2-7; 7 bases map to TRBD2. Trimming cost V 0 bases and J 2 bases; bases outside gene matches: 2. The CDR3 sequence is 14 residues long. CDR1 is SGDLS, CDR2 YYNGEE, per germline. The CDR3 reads CASSVESGAYEQYF. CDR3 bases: TGTGCCAGCAGCGTAGAAAGCGGGGCCTACGAGCAGTACTTC.

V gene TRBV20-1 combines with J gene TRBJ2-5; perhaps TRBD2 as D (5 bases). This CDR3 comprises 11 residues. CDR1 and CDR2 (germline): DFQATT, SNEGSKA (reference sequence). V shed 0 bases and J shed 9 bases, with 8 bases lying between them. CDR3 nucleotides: TGCAGTGCTAGAGATGCGAGGGCCCAGTACTTC. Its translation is CSARDARAQYF.

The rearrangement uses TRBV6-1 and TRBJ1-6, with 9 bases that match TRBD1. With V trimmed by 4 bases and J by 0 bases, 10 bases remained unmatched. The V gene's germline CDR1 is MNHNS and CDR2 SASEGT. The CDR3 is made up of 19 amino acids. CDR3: CASSVYRGQIRSYNSPLHF. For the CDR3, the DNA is TGTGCCAGCAGTGTTTACAGGGGGCAAATACGCTCCTATAATTCACCCCTCCACTTT.

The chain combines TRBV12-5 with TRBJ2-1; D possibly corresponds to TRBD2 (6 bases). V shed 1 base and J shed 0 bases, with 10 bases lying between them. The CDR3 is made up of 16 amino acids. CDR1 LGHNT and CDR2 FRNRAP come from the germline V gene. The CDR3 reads CASGLGKGLSYNEQFF. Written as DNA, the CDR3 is TGTGCTAGTGGTTTGGGAAAGGGACTCTCCTACAATGAGCAGTTCTTC.